These 27 T cell receptor beta chains originate from one sample sequenced in a study of blood T cell repertoires in COVID-19. The assay was immunoSEQ multiplex PCR, and TCRdb's table has in-frame clones only and misses some. The sample carries a few hundred thousand clones, roughly nine tenths recorded once. Sequences were obtained from peripheral blood. The source of these receptors is a man aged 55 to 69 with acute or convalescent COVID-19.

The genes are TRBV28 and TRBJ2-7, with 10 bases lining up with TRBD1. The CDR3 extends over 14 amino acids. Per germline, CDR1 MDHEN and CDR2 SYDVKM. The J segment lost 2 bases and the V segment lost 6 bases, leaving 4 bases of the junction unmatched. CDR3 amino acids: CASRGTGAPYEQYF. The CDR3 DNA is TGTGCCAGCAGGGGGACAGGGGCCCCCTACGAGCAGTACTTC. Together with reference TRBV28 and TRBJ2-7, the CDR3 gives the full variable domain: DVKVTQSSRYLVKRTGEKVFLECVQDMDHENMFWYRQDPGLGLRLIYFSYDVKMKEKGDIPEGYSVSREKKERFSLILESASTNQTSMYLCASRGTGAPYEQYFGPGTRLTVT.

The gene calls are TRBV7-3 and TRBJ2-5; tentative D call: TRBD2 (5 bases). This CDR3 has 15 residues. Trimming took 5 bases from V and 1 from J, leaving 14 bases between them. The germline V gene has CDR1 SGHTA and CDR2 FQGTGA. The CDR3 DNA is TGTGCCAGCAGCCCCTCAGGCGGGCCCCAAGAGACCCAGTACTTC. Translated, it gives CASSPSGGPQETQYF.

In this sample, this clone turned up once. V gene TRBV7-9 combines with J gene TRBJ2-5; a possible D gene is TRBD1 (5 bases). Trimming left V 1 base short and J 2 bases short, with 11 bases between. CDR1 and CDR2 from the germline V gene are SEHNR and FQNEAQ (reference sequence). There are 15 residues in the CDR3. This CDR3 reads CASSLGSGRQETQYF. CDR3 in DNA: TGTGCCAGCAGCTTAGGATCAGGGCGACAAGAGACCCAGTACTTC.

This clone was picked up one time. V and J are TRBV11-3 and TRBJ2-7, with D perhaps matching TRBD2 (5 bases). CDR3 length: 16 amino acids. The germline V gene encodes CDR1 SGHNT and CDR2 YENEEA. V lost 5 bases, J lost 1 base, and 18 bases lay in between. The CDR3 loop is CASSGERVSGSYEQYF. As DNA, the CDR3 is TGTGCCAGCAGCGGAGAGAGGGTATCAGGTTCCTACGAGCAGTACTTC.

The rearrangement uses TRBV5-4 and TRBJ2-1; TRBD2 matches at 10 bases. V was pared by 4 bases and J by 7 bases, with 11 bases of the junction left unmatched. The length of the CDR3 is 16 residues. CDR1 and CDR2 (germline): SGHNT, YYREEE (reference sequence). The CDR3 region is CASSPRTSGGGNEQFF. As DNA, the CDR3 is TGTGCCAGCAGCCCGAGGACTAGCGGAGGGGGGAATGAGCAGTTCTTC. The full variable domain, with the rest looked up from reference TRBV5-4 and TRBJ2-1, is ETGVTQSPTHLIKTRGQQVTLRCSSQSGHNTVSWYQQALGQGPQFIFQYYREEENGRGNFPPRFSGLQFPNYSSELNVNALELDDSALYLCASSPRTSGGGNEQFFGPGTRLTVL.

The chain links TRBV10-3 to TRBJ2-7, with 8 bases aligning to TRBD1. The V segment lost 4 bases and the J segment 6 bases; nucleotides outside the gene matches: 14. There are 16 residues in the CDR3. The V gene's germline CDR1 is ENHRY and CDR2 SYGVKD. The CDR3 here is CAISVKPDRDGAEQYF. The CDR3 coding sequence is TGTGCCATCAGTGTAAAACCGGACAGGGACGGGGCCGAGCAGTACTTC.

The genes are TRBV6-5 and TRBJ2-5; D is undetermined. Per the germline V gene, CDR1 is MNHEY and CDR2 is SVGAGI. Trimming stripped 6 bases from V and 5 bases from J, with 16 bases between. The CDR3 runs to 14 residues. CDR3 loop: CASSSDWSRETQYF. In nucleotides, the CDR3 is TGTGCCAGCAGCTCCGACTGGAGTCGGGAGACCCAGTACTTC.

The V call is TRBV6-5, the J call TRBJ2-3; D remains ambiguous. V lost 0 bases, J lost 2 bases, and 6 bases lay in between. The CDR3 has 14 residues. Germline CDR1 is MNHEY and CDR2 is SVGAGI. CDR3 nucleotides: TGTGCCAGCAGTTACTCGGCCCCCACAGATACGCAGTATTTT. Protein sequence: CASSYSAPTDTQYF.

V and J are TRBV10-3 and TRBJ1-3; no clear D. Trimming left V 7 bases short and J 3 bases short, with 7 bases between. The CDR3 runs to 12 residues. The germline gives CDR1 ENHRY, CDR2 SYGVKD. For the CDR3, the DNA is TGTGCCATCAACCGGGGTGGAAACACCATATATTTT. It yields the protein CAINRGGNTIYF.

The rearrangement joins TRBV5-3 to TRBJ2-1; maybe TRBD2 (6 bases). TRBV5-3 is labeled an ORF, and its function is uncertain. CDR3 length: 15 residues. Deletions cut 5 bases from V and 8 bases from J, with 20 bases between. CDR3 sequence reads: CARSGPGRGIDEQFF. The CDR3 nucleotides are TGTGCCAGAAGTGGGCCCGGGCGGGGAATTGATGAGCAGTTCTTC.

A single count supports this clone. The chain is built from TRBV27 and TRBJ1-6, with TRBD1 matching 7 bases. CDR1 and CDR2 (germline): MNHEY, SMNVEV (reference sequence). The CDR3 contains 14 residues. Trimming at V came to 5 bases and at J to 9 bases, leaving 7 bases not matched to a gene. CDR3 in amino acids: CASSSGDRVSPLHF. CDR3 bases: TGTGCCAGCAGTAGCGGAGACAGGGTTTCACCCCTCCACTTT.

The chain is built from TRBV7-2 and TRBJ2-1; weak D call: TRBD2 (6 bases). This CDR3 is built from 15 residues. Per the germline V gene, CDR1 is SGHTA and CDR2 is FQGNSA. Trimming took off 0 bases at V and 4 bases at J, with 10 bases between the two ends. The CDR3 nucleotides are TGTGCCAGCAGCTTAGCCCGGGACTTGTACAATGAGCAGTTCTTC. As protein: CASSLARDLYNEQFF.

This chain joins TRBV18 and TRBJ1-1, with 8 bases identical to TRBD1. This CDR3 is 15 amino acids long. Germline V gene data show CDR1 as KGHSH and CDR2 as LQKENI. V shed 4 bases and J 4 bases; nucleotides not matched to a gene: 8. The DNA of the CDR3 is TGTGCCAGCTCACGACCCGGACAGGGTGGCACTGAAGCTTTCTTT. Amino acid sequence: CASSRPGQGGTEAFF.

The chain couples TRBV27 to TRBJ2-7, with 7 nucleotides matching TRBD2. Germline CDR1 and CDR2: MNHEY and SMNVEV (reference sequence). V was clipped by 3 bases and J by 3 bases; unmatched bases: 5. This CDR3 spans 14 amino acids. CDR3 amino acids: CASSFGRESYEQYF. For the CDR3, the DNA is TGTGCCAGCAGTTTCGGGCGGGAGAGCTACGAGCAGTACTTC.

The chain links TRBV30 to TRBJ2-1; tentatively, D is TRBD2 (6 bases). The V gene's germline CDR1 is GTSNPN and CDR2 SVGIG (reference sequence). Between the trimmed V and J ends, which lost 6 bases and 10 bases, there was a span of 19 bases. This CDR3 has 13 amino acids. The CDR3 bases are TGTGCCTGTTCCGTACTGGGACTCTTCGAGCAGTTCTTC. Residues: CACSVLGLFEQFF.

The chain has TRBV2 and TRBJ2-7, with D unresolved. Germline assignment: CDR1 SNHLY and CDR2 FYNNEI. The V end lost 1 base, the J end lost 6 bases, and 13 bases lay between the germline ends. The CDR3 is 14 residues long. The CDR3 bases are TGTGCCAGCAGTGAAGAGCAGGTAGTACTCGAGCAGTACTTC. Protein sequence: CASSEEQVVLEQYF. Variable domain in full (rest from reference TRBV2 and TRBJ2-7): EPEVTQTPSHQVTQMGQEVILRCVPISNHLYFYWYRQILGQKVEFLVSFYNNEISEKSEIFDDQFSVERPDGSNFTLKIRSTKLEDSAMYFCASSEEQVVLEQYFGPGTRLTVT.

The rearrangement links TRBV28 to TRBJ1-1; D possibly corresponds to TRBD1 (5 bases). The CDR3 extends over 12 amino acids. Trimming took 6 bases from V and 4 from J, leaving 9 bases between them. Germline CDR1 reads MDHEN; CDR2 reads SYDVKM. For the CDR3, the DNA is TGTGCCAGCAGCCTCAGGGCCACTGAAGCTTTCTTT. It codes for CASSLRATEAFF.

This chain links TRBV6-5 with TRBJ1-1; tentatively, D is TRBD1 (5 bases). The CDR3 is 14 residues long. Trimming shortened V by 5 bases and J by 5 bases, and 15 bases separated the two germline ends. Germline V gene sequence: CDR1 MNHEY, CDR2 SVGAGI. The CDR3 DNA is TGTGCCAGCAGTCCCCCCGGACAAAGAACTGAAGCTTTCTTT. This translates into CASSPPGQRTEAFF.

The V and J genes are TRBV29-1 and TRBJ2-2, with a weak D call TRBD1 (5 bases). The CDR3 extends over 15 amino acids. The V end lost 1 base, the J end lost 1 base, and 10 bases lay between the germline ends. Per germline, CDR1 SQVTM and CDR2 ANQGSEA. The chain's CDR3 is CSVEVARVNTGELFF. CDR3 DNA sequence: TGCAGCGTTGAAGTGGCCAGGGTGAACACCGGGGAGCTGTTTTTT.

The CDR3 DNA follows: TGCAGCGTTGGTCTGTCAGTTCCACCCTATGGCTACACCTTC. It translates to CSVGLSVPPYGYTF. The chain is built from TRBV29-1 and TRBJ1-2; D call uncertain. The CDR3 runs to 14 residues. V was shortened by 4 bases and J by 4 bases, with 16 bases between the two germline ends. The germline CDR1 and CDR2 sequences are SQVTM and ANQGSEA. The full variable domain, its missing parts supplied by reference TRBV29-1 and TRBJ1-2, is SAVISQKPSRDICQRGTSLTIQCQVDSQVTMMFWYRQQPGQSLTLIATANQGSEATYESGFVIDKFPISRPNLTFSTLTVSNMSPEDSSIYLCSVGLSVPPYGYTFGSGTRLTVV.

The chain employs TRBV9 and TRBJ2-3; 11 bases fit TRBD2. Per the germline V gene, CDR1 is SGDLS and CDR2 is YYNGEE. The CDR3 has 15 amino acids. The ends lost 5 bases at V and 8 bases at J; junction bases unmatched: 10. Here the CDR3 DNA reads TGTGCCAGCAGTCAGACTAGCGGGGTCGCGGGTACGCAGTATTTT. Translated, it gives CASSQTSGVAGTQYF.

V and J are TRBV3-1 (or the pseudogene TRBV3-2) and TRBJ2-5; no definite D call. V shed 0 bases and J shed 4 bases, with 12 bases lying between them. This CDR3 is built from 15 residues. Germline assignment: CDR1 LGHDT and CDR2 YNNKEL (reference sequence). For the CDR3, the DNA is TGTGCCAGCAGCCAAGATGTTGGCAGTCGAGAGACCCAGTACTTC. It specifies CASSQDVGSRETQYF.

The rearrangement links TRBV4-2 to TRBJ1-6; 10 bases are shared with TRBD1. Germline lookup yields CDR1 LGHNA and CDR2 YNFKEQ. This CDR3 has 15 residues. Losses at the gene ends were 4 bases for V and 7 bases for J; bases not matched to a gene: 4. The CDR3, as DNA: TGTGCCAGCAGCCGCGAGGGACAGGGGAATTCACCCCTCCACTTT. This encodes CASSREGQGNSPLHF.

The rearrangement uses TRBV27 and TRBJ1-1; possibly TRBD1 for D (5 bases). V lost 2 bases to trimming and J lost 2 bases, with 9 bases between them. CDR3 length equals 14 residues. Germline assignment: CDR1 MNHEY and CDR2 SMNVEV (reference sequence). The CDR3 loop is CASSLTGTNTEAFF. The CDR3 nucleotides are TGTGCCAGCAGTTTAACAGGAACAAACACTGAAGCTTTCTTT.

V gene TRBV4-2 combines with J gene TRBJ2-2, with 8 positions matching TRBD2. This CDR3 region has 15 residues. J was trimmed by 1 base and V by 5 bases; bases with no gene match: 3. The germline CDR1 and CDR2 sequences are LGHNA and YNFKEQ. The CDR3: CASSAGTRNTGELFF. In DNA, the CDR3 is TGTGCCAGCAGCGCTGGGACTAGGAACACCGGGGAGCTGTTTTTT.

The chain recombines TRBV28 with TRBJ1-2; no firm D call. From germline, CDR1 is MDHEN and CDR2 SYDVKM. This CDR3 spans 15 amino acids. V was trimmed by 3 bases and J by 2 bases, leaving 13 bases between them. DNA of the CDR3: TGTGCCAGCAGTTTTGCAGGAGGATCAAACTATGGCTACACCTTC. Encoded protein: CASSFAGGSNYGYTF.

This chain links TRBV7-2 with TRBJ1-2; 12 bases are a match to TRBD1. Germline-derived CDR1 and CDR2 are SGHTA and FQGNSA. V dropped 3 bases and J dropped 2; count of bases not matched to a gene: 7. The CDR3 loop spans 17 amino acids. CDR3 region: CASSFGTGGSLNYGYTF. DNA of the CDR3: TGTGCCAGCAGCTTTGGGACAGGGGGCAGCCTCAACTATGGCTACACCTTC.